Following are 22 T cell receptor beta chains from one sample sequenced in a study of shared clonotypes between healthy human individuals. CD45RO-negative CD8 cells positively selected for CCR7 made up the naive population, which excluded terminally differentiated effector memory CD45RA+ cells. Libraries were prepared by immunoSEQ multiplex PCR; TCRdb keeps only in-frame clonotypes and omits some of them. The sample has 550,000 to 650,000 clones, around 96% seen once. The sample comprised naive CD8+ T cells sorted from blood. These receptor sequences come from a woman aged 25 to 45 in good health.

The chain employs TRBV28 and TRBJ2-1; 7 positions match TRBD2. This CDR3 is 13 amino acids long. Per the germline V gene, CDR1 is MDHEN and CDR2 is SYDVKM. V gave up 8 bases and J gave up 4 bases; unmatched junction bases: 5. CDR3: CASGGTNYNEQFF. CDR3 nucleotide sequence: TGTGCCAGCGGAGGGACTAATTACAATGAGCAGTTCTTC.

The V call is TRBV15, the J call TRBJ2-7, with D maybe TRBD2 (5 bases). The CDR3 has 13 amino acids. V gave up 5 bases and J gave up 2 bases, with 10 bases separating them. Germline assignment: CDR1 LNHNV and CDR2 YYDKDF (reference sequence). The CDR3 coding sequence is TGTGCCACCAGCTTCGGACTCACCTACGAGCAGTACTTC. It codes for CATSFGLTYEQYF. Looking up the rest from reference TRBV15 and TRBJ2-7 gives the full variable domain: DAMVIQNPRYQVTQFGKPVTLSCSQTLNHNVMYWYQQKSSQAPKLLFHYYDKDFNNEADTPDNFQSRRPNTSFCFLDIRSPGLGDTAMYLCATSFGLTYEQYFGPGTRLTVT.

This rearrangement joins TRBV28 to TRBJ1-1, with D uncertain. The CDR3 is 11 amino acids. Looked up from germline, CDR1 is MDHEN and CDR2 is SYDVKM. Trimming left V 2 bases short and J 7 bases short, with 5 bases between. The CDR3 reads CASSLDGEAFF. CDR3 sequence (DNA): TGTGCCAGCAGTTTAGACGGTGAAGCTTTCTTT. Full variable domain (missing parts from reference TRBV28 and TRBJ1-1): DVKVTQSSRYLVKRTGEKVFLECVQDMDHENMFWYRQDPGLGLRLIYFSYDVKMKEKGDIPEGYSVSREKKERFSLILESASTNQTSMYLCASSLDGEAFFGQGTRLTVV.

V is TRBV28 and J is TRBJ2-7; 10 nucleotides match TRBD2. Looked up from germline, CDR1 is MDHEN and CDR2 is SYDVKM. The CDR3 spans 15 residues. V shed 7 bases and J 3 bases; nucleotides not matched to a gene: 9. The CDR3 DNA reads as TGTGCCAGCAACTTCCTAGCGGGAGATAGCTACGAGCAGTACTTC. Protein product: CASNFLAGDSYEQYF.

This sequence joins TRBV27 and TRBJ1-2, with TRBD1 matching over 11 bases. J gave up 2 bases and V 5 bases, and 1 base lay outside the gene matches. The CDR3 loop spans 14 amino acids. Germline-derived CDR1 and CDR2 are MNHEY and SMNVEV (reference sequence). The CDR3 sequence: CASSRDRGNYGYTF. CDR3 sequence (DNA): TGTGCCAGCAGTCGGGACAGGGGGAACTATGGCTACACCTTC.

The chain couples TRBV2 to TRBJ1-4, with D tentatively TRBD1 (6 bases). The CDR3 spans 15 residues. V was clipped by 1 base and J by 8 bases, with 14 bases between them. Germline V CDR1 and CDR2: SNHLY, FYNNEI. As DNA, the CDR3 is TGTGCCAGCAGTGAAGAAACAGGGTTCCGGGAAAAACTGTTTTTT. Protein product: CASSEETGFREKLFF.

The chain has TRBV28 and TRBJ2-7; D is unclear. Germline-derived CDR1 and CDR2 are MDHEN and SYDVKM. Trimming took 3 bases from V and 0 from J, leaving 12 bases between them. The CDR3 is 15 amino acids. CDR3 loop: CASSFGRTSSYEQYF. The CDR3 nucleotides read TGTGCCAGCAGTTTCGGTCGCACGAGCTCCTACGAGCAGTACTTC. The full variable domain, completed using reference TRBV28 and TRBJ2-7, is DVKVTQSSRYLVKRTGEKVFLECVQDMDHENMFWYRQDPGLGLRLIYFSYDVKMKEKGDIPEGYSVSREKKERFSLILESASTNQTSMYLCASSFGRTSSYEQYFGPGTRLTVT.

The J gene is TRBJ2-7, the V gene TRBV5-6, with D maybe TRBD2 (5 bases). The germline V and J ends were trimmed by 1 base and 7 bases, with 18 bases remaining between them. Per germline, CDR1 SGHDT and CDR2 YYEEEE. This CDR3 is 15 amino acids long. Written as DNA, the CDR3 is TGTGCCAGCAGCTTGAGGGTGGAGGTCCTGGGGGAGCAGTACTTC. Translated, it gives CASSLRVEVLGEQYF.

V and J are TRBV5-1 and TRBJ2-7; TRBD1 might be the D (5 bases). The germline V gene encodes CDR1 SGHRS and CDR2 YFSETQ. The germline V and J ends were trimmed by 0 bases and 1 base, with 11 bases remaining between them. The CDR3 extends over 15 amino acids. This CDR3 is CASSLEAGRSYEQYF. The CDR3 coding sequence is TGCGCCAGCAGCTTGGAGGCAGGGCGGTCCTACGAGCAGTACTTC. Using reference TRBV5-1 and TRBJ2-7 for the parts outside the CDR3, the full variable domain is KAGVTQTPRYLIKTRGQQVTLSCSPISGHRSVSWYQQTPGQGLQFLFEYFSETQRNKGNFPGRFSGRQFSNSRSEMNVSTLELGDSALYLCASSLEAGRSYEQYFGPGTRLTVT.

The chain recombines TRBV27 with TRBJ1-5; 7 bases agree with TRBD1. J lost 6 bases, V lost 6 bases, and 8 bases had no gene match. The CDR3 length is 14 residues. The germline CDR1 and CDR2 sequences are MNHEY and SMNVEV (reference sequence). The DNA for the CDR3 is TGTGCCAGCAGATTTACCGGGACAGTTCAGCCCCAGCATTTT. Its translation is CASRFTGTVQPQHF.

This clone appeared once. The rearrangement links TRBV5-4 to TRBJ2-7; D remains unclear. From germline, CDR1 is SGHNT and CDR2 YYREEE (reference sequence). V was cut by 0 bases and J by 2 bases, with 18 bases left in between. This CDR3 contains 17 residues. The CDR3 loop reads CASSLVSDTIWPYEQYF. In DNA, the CDR3 is TGTGCCAGCAGCTTGGTCTCTGACACTATCTGGCCCTACGAGCAGTACTTC.

The genes are TRBV29-1 and TRBJ2-3; D might be TRBD2 (5 bases). Germline lookup yields CDR1 SQVTM and CDR2 ANQGSEA. V was trimmed by 0 bases and J by 11 bases, leaving 12 bases between them. The CDR3 sequence is 12 residues long. The chain's CDR3 is CSVEEVPDWQYF. The DNA for the CDR3 is TGCAGCGTTGAAGAGGTCCCGGACTGGCAGTATTTT.

The chain couples TRBV13 to TRBJ2-7; TRBD2 aligns across 7 bases. Germline V gene lookup returns CDR1 PRHDT and CDR2 FYEKMQ (reference sequence). The CDR3 covers 14 residues. The ends lost 4 bases at V and 0 bases at J; junction bases unmatched: 3. In DNA form, the CDR3 reads TGTGCCAGCAGCTCTTGGGACTACTCCTACGAGCAGTACTTC. Protein: CASSSWDYSYEQYF.

This sequence joins TRBV28 and TRBJ2-3, with 10 bases fitting TRBD1. CDR1 MDHEN and CDR2 SYDVKM come from the germline V gene. J gave up 4 bases and V 8 bases, and 12 bases lay outside the gene matches. The CDR3 covers 16 residues. Here the CDR3 reads CASGTGTGAFADTQYF. Here the CDR3 DNA reads TGTGCCAGCGGAACCGGGACAGGGGCGTTTGCAGATACGCAGTATTTT.

This clone is a singleton in its sample. The chain carries TRBV4-2 and TRBJ2-7; 16 nucleotides line up with TRBD2. The V segment lost 2 bases and the J segment 2 bases; nucleotides outside the gene matches: 3. This CDR3 spans 17 amino acids. In germline, CDR1 is LGHNA, CDR2 YNFKEQ. CDR3 sequence (DNA): TGTGCCAGCAGCCAAACGGGACTAGCGGGAGGGCCCTACGAGCAGTACTTC. It specifies CASSQTGLAGGPYEQYF.

This chain uses TRBV6-6 with TRBJ2-7; possible D gene TRBD2, 5 bases. The length of the CDR3 is 14 residues. Germline V lookup: CDR1 MNHNY, CDR2 SVGAGI (reference sequence). Trimming pared 5 bases from V and 0 bases from J, leaving 11 bases between. In DNA, the CDR3 is TGTGCCAGCAGTGCGGACTCCCTCTCCTACGAGCAGTACTTC. This sequence encodes CASSADSLSYEQYF.

This sequence joins TRBV29-1 and TRBJ2-1, with a weak D call TRBD1 (7 bases). V dropped 7 bases and J dropped 3 bases, with 25 bases sitting between them. CDR1 is SQVTM and CDR2 is ANQGSEA in the germline V gene. There are 17 residues in the CDR3. The CDR3 region has the DNA TGCAGCGCGGGGGCCGGTGATGACAGGGTGGTCTACAATGAGCAGTTCTTC. Translation: CSAGAGDDRVVYNEQFF.

This rearrangement joins TRBV28 to TRBJ2-1; 8 nucleotides line up with TRBD2. Germline V CDR1 and CDR2: MDHEN, SYDVKM. V shed 0 bases and J 7 bases; nucleotides not matched to a gene: 8. The CDR3 runs to 16 residues. DNA of the CDR3: TGTGCCAGCAGTTTATGGCGGGAGGCCACTGTTAATGAGCAGTTCTTC. Its protein product is CASSLWREATVNEQFF.

The V gene is TRBV7-9, the J gene TRBJ2-1, with a weak D call TRBD1 (6 bases). The V gene lost 1 base and the J gene lost 12 bases, with 22 bases spanning the gap. CDR1 SEHNR and CDR2 FQNEAQ come from the germline V gene (reference sequence). This CDR3 region has 16 residues. CDR3: CASSLVTDKGGRVQFF. CDR3 nucleotides: TGTGCCAGCAGCTTAGTGACAGATAAAGGGGGACGGGTGCAGTTCTTC.

The chain has TRBV29-1 and TRBJ2-1, with TRBD2 identical over 9 bases. The V segment lost 3 bases and the J segment 2 bases; nucleotides outside the gene matches: 5. CDR1 is SQVTM, CDR2 ANQGSEA, per germline. The CDR3 spans 15 residues. The CDR3 region is CSVDEGGRAYNEQFF. The CDR3 nucleotides are TGCAGCGTTGACGAAGGCGGGAGGGCCTACAATGAGCAGTTCTTC.

The chain couples TRBV19 to TRBJ1-5; possible D gene TRBD1, 5 bases. Germline V gene sequence: CDR1 LNHDA, CDR2 SQIVND (reference sequence). Trimming removed 6 bases from V and 6 bases from J, with 18 bases in between. This CDR3 spans 15 amino acids. In DNA, the CDR3 is TGTGCCAGTAGCCCCACACAGGCAGGGAGTCAGCCCCAGCATTTT. Amino acids: CASSPTQAGSQPQHF.

The chain employs TRBV2 and TRBJ1-5; D possibly corresponds to TRBD1 (5 bases). CDR3 size: 15 residues. V was clipped by 2 bases and J by 5 bases, with 13 bases between them. CDR1 SNHLY and CDR2 FYNNEI come from the germline V gene. CDR3 sequence (DNA): TGTGCCAGCAGTGAATTGGGGCTAAAGGATCAGCCCCAGCATTTT. This sequence encodes CASSELGLKDQPQHF. Looking up the rest from reference TRBV2 and TRBJ1-5 gives the full variable domain: EPEVTQTPSHQVTQMGQEVILRCVPISNHLYFYWYRQILGQKVEFLVSFYNNEISEKSEIFDDQFSVERPDGSNFTLKIRSTKLEDSAMYFCASSELGLKDQPQHFGDGTRLSIL.